This T cell receptor (beta chain) was observed in a study of T-cell reconstitution after alpha-beta-depleted transplantation in children. It was with unique molecular identifiers that the TCRbeta library was prepared. TCRdb used MiXCR to reprocess the PCR reads, holding one entry per CDR3 protein. The table includes some 550,000 distinct CDR3 sequences, approximately 16% detected once. From germline, CDR1 is SNHLY and CDR2 FYNNEI. CDR3 length equals 16 residues. Trimming took 6 bases from V and 2 from J, leaving 19 bases between them. This receptor was identified in a human donor who donated a stem cell graft to a child with acute lymphoblastic leukemia. The specimen comprised PBMCs from the stem cell graft donor, sampled from the stem cell graft. The chain has TRBV2 and TRBJ2-5, with D possibly being TRBD1 or TRBD2 (5 bases each). For the CDR3, the DNA is TGTGCCAGCAGGTACCGGGGCGGAGGCCTTCAAGAGACCCAGTACTTC. It codes for CASRYRGGGLQETQYF.